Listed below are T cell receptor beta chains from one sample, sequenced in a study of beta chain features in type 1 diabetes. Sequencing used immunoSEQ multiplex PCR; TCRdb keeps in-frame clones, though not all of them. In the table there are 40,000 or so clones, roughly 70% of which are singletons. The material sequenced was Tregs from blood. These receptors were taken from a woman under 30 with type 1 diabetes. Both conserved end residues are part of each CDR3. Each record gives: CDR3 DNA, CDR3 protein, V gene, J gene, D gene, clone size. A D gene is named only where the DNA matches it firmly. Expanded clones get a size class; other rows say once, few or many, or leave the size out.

DNA: TGCAGCGGGAGGAACACTGAAGCTTTCTTT
CDR3: CSGRNTEAFF
V: TRBV29-1
J: TRBJ1-1
D: .
size: .

DNA: TGTGCCAGCAGCTTCCGTTTCGGTGAAAAACTGTTTTTT
CDR3: CASSFRFGEKLFF
V: TRBV13
J: TRBJ1-4
D: .
size: .

DNA: TGCGCCAGCAGCCAGGGCAGGGTCTACGAGCAGTACTTC
CDR3: CASSQGRVYEQYF
V: TRBV4-3
J: TRBJ2-7
D: .
size: few

DNA: TGTGCCAGCAGCCGTACTAGCGGGGCCAATGAGCAGTTCTTC
CDR3: CASSRTSGANEQFF
V: TRBV7-2
J: TRBJ2-1
D: TRBD2
size: .

DNA: TGTGCCAGCAGTCGGCAATGGACAGGGGGCACAGATACGCAGTATTTT
CDR3: CASSRQWTGGTDTQYF
V: TRBV7-9
J: TRBJ2-3
D: TRBD1
size: .

DNA: TGTGCCAGCAGCTTAGGAGGGATACAAGAGACCCAGTACTTC
CDR3: CASSLGGIQETQYF
V: TRBV7-9
J: TRBJ2-5
D: .
size: .

DNA: TGCGCCAGCAGCTTACTCACGGGGGGCAACACAGATACGCAGTATTTT
CDR3: CASSLLTGGNTDTQYF
V: TRBV5-1
J: TRBJ2-3
D: .
size: .

DNA: TGTGCCAGCAGTGCCGGACTAGCGGGAGGTCGGGACAATGAGCAGTTCTTC
CDR3: CASSAGLAGGRDNEQFF
V: TRBV28
J: TRBJ2-1
D: TRBD2
size: few

DNA: TGTGCCAGCAGCCCCGCCCGGGAGGGAGAGACCCAGTACTTC
CDR3: CASSPAREGETQYF
V: TRBV7-2
J: TRBJ2-5
D: TRBD2
size: .

DNA: TGTGCCAGCAGCCGTCGGGACAGCTACACCGGGGAGCTGTTTTTT
CDR3: CASSRRDSYTGELFF
V: TRBV7-2
J: TRBJ2-2
D: TRBD1
size: .

DNA: TGTGCCAGCAGCTTTAAGCGGGGGGGCCCAGAGACCCAGTACTTC
CDR3: CASSFKRGGPETQYF
V: TRBV5-4
J: TRBJ2-5
D: TRBD2
size: .

DNA: TGTGCCAGCGAGGAGCGGGAGCCCTCAGATACGCAGTATTTT
CDR3: CASEEREPSDTQYF
V: TRBV6-5
J: TRBJ2-3
D: TRBD2
size: .

DNA: TGCGCCAGCAGCAGGGGGGGCGTGTGGTACAATGAGCAGTTCTTC
CDR3: CASSRGGVWYNEQFF
V: TRBV5-1
J: TRBJ2-1
D: .
size: .

DNA: TGTGCCACTCTGGACAGGGGGAACACTGAAGCTTTCTTT
CDR3: CATLDRGNTEAFF
V: TRBV10-3
J: TRBJ1-1
D: TRBD1
size: .

DNA: TGTGCCAGCAGCGGCGGGACCTCCTTGACGCAGTATTTT
CDR3: CASSGGTSLTQYF
V: TRBV5-4
J: TRBJ2-3
D: .
size: .